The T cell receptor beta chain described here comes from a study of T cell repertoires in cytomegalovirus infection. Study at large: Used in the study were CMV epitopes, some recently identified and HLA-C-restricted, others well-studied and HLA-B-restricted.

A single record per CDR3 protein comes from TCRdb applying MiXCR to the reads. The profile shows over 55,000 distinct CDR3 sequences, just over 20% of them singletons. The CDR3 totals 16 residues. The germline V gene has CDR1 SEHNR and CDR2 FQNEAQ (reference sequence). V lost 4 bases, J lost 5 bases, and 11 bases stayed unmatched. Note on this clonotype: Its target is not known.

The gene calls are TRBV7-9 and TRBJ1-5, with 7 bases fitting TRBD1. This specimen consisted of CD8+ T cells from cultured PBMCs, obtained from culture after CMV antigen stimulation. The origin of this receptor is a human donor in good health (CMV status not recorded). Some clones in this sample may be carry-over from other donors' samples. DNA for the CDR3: TGTGCCAGCAGCTGGGTACAGGGGAGAGGCGATCAGCCCCAGCATTTT. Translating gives CASSWVQGRGDQPQHF.